The 21 T cell receptor beta chains below were found in one sample sequenced in a study of Tregs in tolerant kidney transplant recipients. Using immunoSEQ multiplex PCR, the repertoire was profiled, and TCRdb retains in-frame clones only, with some absent. This sample yields under 300,000 clones, of which around 82% are seen a single time; 0.5% to 0.65% belongs to the top ten. The specimen sequenced was CD4+ T cells from blood. Receptors originate from a human donor in good health.

This clone was seen a few times. Additional DNA sequences in this sample encode the identical CDR3. The CDR3 coding sequence is TGCGCCAGCAGCAGGAACATGAACACTGAAGCTTTCTTT. This gives the protein CASSRNMNTEAFF. The V call is TRBV10-1, the J call TRBJ1-1; D is unresolved. The germline CDR1 and CDR2 sequences are WNHNN and SYGVQD (reference sequence). V dropped 6 bases and J dropped 0 bases, with 8 bases sitting between them. The CDR3 consists of 13 residues.

This sequence joins TRBV6-6 and TRBJ2-7; 9 nucleotides match TRBD2. V shed 5 bases and J 7 bases; nucleotides not matched to a gene: 9. CDR3 size: 14 residues. Germline CDR1 MNHNY, CDR2 SVGAGI (reference sequence). The CDR3 coding sequence is TGTGCCAGCAGTGAGGGAGCGGGAGGAGGAGAGCAGTACTTC. Its translation: CASSEGAGGGEQYF.

This chain connects TRBV23-1 to TRBJ2-6; a weak D match, TRBD1 (6 bases). TRBV23-1 carries the ORF label, with uncertain function. The CDR3 contains 18 residues. V was trimmed by 0 bases and J by 0 bases, leaving 12 bases between them. CDR3 residues: CASSQSHRDVSGANVLTF. The CDR3 DNA sequence: TGCGCCAGCAGTCAATCTCACAGGGACGTCTCTGGGGCCAACGTCCTGACTTTC.

V gene TRBV18 combines with J gene TRBJ2-3; 10 bases map to TRBD2. CDR1 and CDR2 from the germline V gene are KGHSH and LQKENI. CDR3 size: 14 residues. With 6 bases clipped from V and 1 base from J, the junction kept 1 base outside the gene matches. In DNA, the CDR3 is TGTGCCAGCTCGCTAGCGGGGGGCACAGATACGCAGTATTTT. Protein sequence: CASSLAGGTDTQYF.

About this clone: The same CDR3 also results from other DNA sequences found in this sample. The chain carries TRBV19 and TRBJ1-1; D not resolved. The CDR3 runs 13 residues. The V end was cut by 3 bases, the J end by 1 base, with 6 bases between. Per the germline V gene, CDR1 is LNHDA and CDR2 is SQIVND (reference sequence). The CDR3 region is CASSIRENTEAFF. Here the CDR3 DNA reads TGTGCCAGTAGTATTCGAGAGAACACTGAAGCTTTCTTT.

The rearrangement uses TRBV4-1 and TRBJ1-5, with a weak D call TRBD1 (6 bases). The CDR3 sequence is 15 residues long. The germline gives CDR1 MGHRA, CDR2 YSYEKL. V lost 6 bases to trimming and J lost 4 bases, with 16 bases between them. In DNA, the CDR3 is TGCGCCAGCAGACGCGGGACATGGAGTAATCAGCCCCAGCATTTT. This sequence encodes CASRRGTWSNQPQHF.

The chain joins TRBV20-1 to TRBJ2-5; no definite D call. Germline CDR1 reads DFQATT; CDR2 reads SNEGSKA (reference sequence). Trimming removed 5 bases from V and 2 bases from J, with 6 bases in between. There are 11 residues in the CDR3. In DNA, the CDR3 is TGCAGTGCTCTCCAACAAGAGACCCAGTACTTC. Translation: CSALQQETQYF.

This chain uses TRBV14 with TRBJ2-1, with 10 bases lining up with TRBD1. Trimming cost V 4 bases and J 3 bases; bases outside gene matches: 0. Germline V gene data show CDR1 as SGHDN and CDR2 as FVKESK. CDR3 length: 14 amino acids. CDR3: CASSRDRGYNEQFF. The CDR3 DNA reads TGTGCCAGCAGCCGGGACAGGGGCTACAATGAGCAGTTCTTC.

In this sample, this clone turned up once. This rearrangement joins TRBV6-6 to TRBJ2-5, with TRBD1 identical over 8 bases. The DNA end lines up better with TRBJ2-7; the J call may be wrong. Per the germline V gene, CDR1 is MNHNY and CDR2 is SVGAGI (reference sequence). There are 13 residues in the CDR3. The CDR3 region is CASKSTGAYEQYF. The CDR3 region has the DNA TGTGCCAGCAAATCGACAGGGGCCTACGAGCAGTACTTC.

V gene TRBV11-2 combines with J gene TRBJ1-2, with TRBD1 matching over 9 bases. The trim removed 0 bases at V and 7 bases at J, leaving 9 bases unmatched. The V gene's germline CDR1 is SGHAT and CDR2 FQNNGV. The CDR3 spans 16 residues. Here the CDR3 reads CASSLDPGQGFGGYTF. The CDR3 region has the DNA TGTGCCAGCAGCTTAGACCCTGGACAGGGGTTCGGTGGCTACACCTTC.

This chain uses TRBV29-1 with TRBJ2-1; 9 bases align to TRBD2. The CDR3 totals 11 residues. V was pared by 5 bases and J by 12 bases, with 5 bases of the junction left unmatched. Looked up from germline, CDR1 is SQVTM and CDR2 is ANQGSEA. CDR3 bases: TGCAGCGTTCTGGGACTAGCTGCGCAGTTCTTC. Protein sequence: CSVLGLAAQFF.

The chain has TRBV5-6 and TRBJ1-4; D is uncertain. CDR1 SGHDT and CDR2 YYEEEE come from the germline V gene. This CDR3 has 15 residues. The ends were cut back, 4 bases at V and 3 bases at J, with 13 bases in the middle. The CDR3 reads CASSRVGGSNEKLFF. As DNA, the CDR3 is TGTGCCAGCAGCCGGGTGGGCGGCTCTAATGAAAAACTGTTTTTT.

The chain is built from TRBV5-1 and TRBJ2-2, with D maybe TRBD1 (6 bases). The CDR3 spans 15 residues. Germline V gene lookup returns CDR1 SGHRS and CDR2 YFSETQ. The V gene lost 9 bases and the J gene lost 1 base, with 16 bases spanning the gap. CDR3 amino acids: CANRGQTLNTGELFF. DNA of the CDR3: TGCGCCAACAGAGGACAGACACTGAACACCGGGGAGCTGTTTTTT.

For the CDR3, the DNA is TGTGCCATCAGAGAAGGACAGTCTTATAATTCACCCCTCCACTTT. It yields the protein CAIREGQSYNSPLHF. The chain couples TRBV10-3 to TRBJ1-6; the D gene is possibly TRBD1 (6 bases). There are 15 residues in the CDR3. Trimming shortened V by 6 bases and J by 4 bases, and 13 bases separated the two germline ends. Germline V CDR1 and CDR2: ENHRY, SYGVKD.

The chain carries TRBV9 and TRBJ1-1; 7 nucleotides line up with TRBD1. This CDR3 comprises 16 residues. Losses at the gene ends were 3 bases for V and 0 bases for J; bases not matched to a gene: 8. The germline V gene has CDR1 SGDLS and CDR2 YYNGEE. The CDR3 loop is CASSAVDRTVNTEAFF. The DNA for the CDR3 is TGTGCCAGCAGCGCCGTGGACAGGACGGTGAACACTGAAGCTTTCTTT.

J is TRBJ2-1 and V is TRBV6-6; 12 bases match TRBD2. CDR3 size: 16 residues. With 0 bases clipped from V and 6 bases from J, the junction kept 3 bases outside the gene matches. Germline lookup yields CDR1 MNHNY and CDR2 SVGAGI (reference sequence). In nucleotides, the CDR3 is TGTGCCAGCAGTTACTCCCTAGCGGGGGGGTCCAATGAGCAGTTCTTC. Translation gives CASSYSLAGGSNEQFF.

This clone was seen only a few times. The chain uses TRBV19 and TRBJ1-4; D possibly corresponds to TRBD1 (6 bases). CDR3 length equals 16 residues. V was cut by 3 bases and J by 5 bases, with 16 bases left in between. Germline V lookup: CDR1 LNHDA, CDR2 SQIVND (reference sequence). The CDR3 here is CASSISSQGGNEKLFF. CDR3 sequence (DNA): TGTGCCAGTAGTATCTCTTCACAGGGCGGGAATGAAAAACTGTTTTTT.

Only a few counts were recorded for this clone. The gene calls are TRBV2 and TRBJ1-3; 10 bases match TRBD1. This CDR3 has 17 residues. V dropped 2 bases and J dropped 0; count of bases not matched to a gene: 4. Per the germline V gene, CDR1 is SNHLY and CDR2 is FYNNEI. The CDR3 loop reads CASSERTGGTSGNTIYF. Written as DNA, the CDR3 is TGTGCCAGCAGTGAAAGGACAGGGGGTACCTCTGGAAACACCATATATTTT.

The DNA of the CDR3 is TGTGCCAGCAGTTACAACTTTGAAGCTTTCTTT. The encoded protein is CASSYNFEAFF. J is TRBJ1-1 and V is TRBV6-5; D is unresolved. Deletions cut 2 bases from V and 7 bases from J, with 5 bases between. Germline loops: CDR1 MNHEY, CDR2 SVGAGI. CDR3 length: 11 residues.

The gene calls are TRBV9 and TRBJ1-3, with D perhaps TRBD1 (5 bases). The CDR3 covers 16 residues. Trimming took 4 bases from V and 0 from J, leaving 14 bases between them. Germline CDR1 reads SGDLS; CDR2 reads YYNGEE. CDR3: CASSPSPGSSGNTIYF. The CDR3 DNA reads TGTGCCAGCAGCCCTAGTCCAGGGAGCTCTGGAAACACCATATATTTT.

The chain joins TRBV18 to TRBJ2-7; the D is unclear. Trimming pared 2 bases from V and 1 base from J, leaving 6 bases between. Germline V gene data show CDR1 as KGHSH and CDR2 as LQKENI. The CDR3 runs to 13 residues. CDR3 residues: CASSPIASYEQYF. CDR3 coding DNA: TGTGCCAGCTCACCAATAGCATCCTACGAGCAGTACTTC.